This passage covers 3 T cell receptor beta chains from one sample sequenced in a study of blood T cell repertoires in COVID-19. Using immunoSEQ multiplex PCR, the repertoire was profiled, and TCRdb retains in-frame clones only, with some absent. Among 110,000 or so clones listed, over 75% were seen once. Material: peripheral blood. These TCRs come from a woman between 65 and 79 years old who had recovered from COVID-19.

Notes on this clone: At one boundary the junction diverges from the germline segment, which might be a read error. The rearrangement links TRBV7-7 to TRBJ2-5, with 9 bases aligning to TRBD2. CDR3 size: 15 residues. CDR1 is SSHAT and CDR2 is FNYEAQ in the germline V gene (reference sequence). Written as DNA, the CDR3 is TGTGCTAGCAGCTTTGGCGGGGGGGCCAGGGAGACCCAGTACTTC. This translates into CASSFGGGARETQYF. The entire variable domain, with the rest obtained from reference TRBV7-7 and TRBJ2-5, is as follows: GAGVSQSPRYKVTKRGQDVTLRCDPISSHATLYWYQQALGQGPEFLTYFNYEAQPDKSGLPSDRFSAERPEGSISTLTIQRTEQRDSAMYRCASSFGGGARETQYFGPGTRLLVL.

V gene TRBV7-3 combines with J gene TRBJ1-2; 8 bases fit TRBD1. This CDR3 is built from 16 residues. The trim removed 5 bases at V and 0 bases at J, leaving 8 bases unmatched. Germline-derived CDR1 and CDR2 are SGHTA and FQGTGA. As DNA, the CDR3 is TGTGCCAGCAGCCCGACAGGGGCTGGGGCTAACTATGGCTACACCTTC. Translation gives CASSPTGAGANYGYTF.

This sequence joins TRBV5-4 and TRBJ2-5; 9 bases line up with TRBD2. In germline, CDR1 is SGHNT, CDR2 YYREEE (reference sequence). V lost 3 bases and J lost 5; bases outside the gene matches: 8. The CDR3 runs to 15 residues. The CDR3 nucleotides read TGTGCCAGCAGCTGGGGTAGCGGGAGAGGGGAGACCCAGTACTTC. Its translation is CASSWGSGRGETQYF.